This TCR beta chain was profiled in a study of T cell repertoires in cytomegalovirus infection. Findings and limits, study-wide: Summed frequency of public TCR beta families distinguished CMV carriers with the relevant HLA.

TCRdb independently ran MiXCR on the reads; one entry per CDR3 protein. In the table there are about 310,000 distinct CDR3 sequences, about a sixth of which are singletons. A remark on this clonotype: What it binds is unknown.

The TCR originated in a human donor in good health (CMV status not recorded). Some clones in this sample may be carry-over from other donors' samples. The material sequenced was PBMCs.

Written as DNA, the CDR3 is TGCAGTGGTTTGACACCCATGAACACTGAAGCTTTCTTT. Residues: CSGLTPMNTEAFF. This chain links TRBV20-1 with TRBJ1-1; no clear D. The CDR3 runs to 13 residues. The germline CDR1 and CDR2 sequences are DFQATT and SNEGSKA (reference sequence). V lost 7 bases and J lost 0, with 12 bases in between.